This paragraph reports one TCR beta chain. The germline V and J ends were trimmed by 1 base and 4 bases, with 8 bases remaining between them. The germline V gene encodes CDR1 LGHNA and CDR2 YSLEER. The CDR3 consists of 14 residues. The entry originates in a study of blood T cell repertoires in COVID-19. Background on the study: Samples came from the United States, Italy and Spain, spanning acute and convalescent COVID-19.

In the authors' methods: The authors estimated nucleated cell counts from reference gene primer amplification. Sequencing used immunoSEQ multiplex PCR; TCRdb keeps in-frame clones, though not all of them. For V, J and clone size, that table is used; D and trimming come from the DNA. The sample yields 50,000 to 60,000 clones, roughly nine tenths seen once. The sequenced sample was peripheral blood. This rearrangement joins TRBV4-3 to TRBJ2-1; maybe TRBD1 (5 bases). This clonotype was obtained from a human donor in a cohort sampled during active COVID-19. Written as DNA, the CDR3 is TGCGCCAGCAGCCAAGGGACAAGATACAATGAGCAGTTCTTC. It translates to CASSQGTRYNEQFF.